Listed below are T cell receptor beta chains from one sample, sequenced in a study of shared clonotypes between healthy human individuals. Clones were read by immunoSEQ multiplex PCR, and TCRdb kept only the in-frame ones, dropping some. The data show 2 million to 2.5 million clones, with about nine tenths seen just once and around 0.4% held by the top ten. The sample comprised naive CD4+ T cells from PBMCs. The receptors derive from a man younger than 35 in good health. Some clones in this sample may be carry-over from other donors' samples. The CDR3 runs from the conserved cysteine through the conserved F or W. A D gene is named only where the DNA matches it firmly. Clone size, where shown, is once, few, many, or a class for clones that have expanded.

once,TRBJ2-5,TRBV11-2,.,TGTGCCAGCAGCTTAGATTTACGGTTCCAAGAGACCCAGTACTTC,CASSLDLRFQETQYF
.,TRBJ2-2,TRBV6-4,TRBD2,TGTGCCAGCAGTGTGAATAGCGGGAGAATCGGGGAGCTGTTTTTT,CASSVNSGRIGELFF
.,TRBJ2-1,TRBV11-2,.,TGTGCCAGCAGCTTAGGTTCGTGGGGGGACCGATCCTACAATGAGCAGTTCTTC,CASSLGSWGDRSYNEQFF
.,TRBJ2-3,TRBV5-4,TRBD1,TGTGCCAGCAGCGTTCCGGGACAGGCAAGCACAGATACGCAGTATTTT,CASSVPGQASTDTQYF
.,TRBJ2-3,TRBV7-2,.,TGTGCCAGCAGCTTAAGTACCCAAACCCCCCCCAGTGATTTT,CASSLSTQTPPSDF
.,TRBJ2-1,TRBV9,.,TGTGCCAGCAGCGCAAACCCTACCGCCAGGGCGGCCTACAATGAGCAGTTCTTC,CASSANPTARAAYNEQFF
once,TRBJ2-3,TRBV5-4,TRBD2,TGTGCCAGCAGCCTAGCGGGAGGACCCACAGATACGCAGTATTTT,CASSLAGGPTDTQYF
.,TRBJ2-7,TRBV5-4,TRBD1,TGTGCCAGCAGCTTTCGGGACAGGGGCTACGAGCAGTACTTC,CASSFRDRGYEQYF
.,TRBJ2-3,TRBV19,TRBD2,TGTGCCAGTAGTATAGGACTAGCGAGAACGAGGGATACGCAGTATTTT,CASSIGLARTRDTQYF
.,TRBJ1-5,TRBV27,TRBD1,TGTGCCAGCAGTCCTCAGACAGGGGCGAATCAGCCCCAGCATTTT,CASSPQTGANQPQHF
.,TRBJ1-3,TRBV6-1,.,TGTGCCAGCAGTGGCCCCTTCGGGGGAGGAGGAAACACCATATATTTT,CASSGPFGGGGNTIYF
.,TRBJ2-1,TRBV4-3,.,TGCGCCAGCAGCCAAGGCCGAGGGGGCTCCTACAATGAGCAGTTCTTC,CASSQGRGGSYNEQFF
.,TRBJ1-5,TRBV18,.,TGTGCCAGCTCACCACAGCCCTACGGAGCACCCCAGCATTTT,CASSPQPYGAPQHF
.,TRBJ1-5,TRBV28,.,TGTGCCAGCGGTAAGGGGAAGAGCAATCAGCCCCAGCATTTT,CASGKGKSNQPQHF
.,TRBJ2-2,TRBV28,TRBD1,TGTGCCAGCAGCACCATCACAGGGGGCACCGGGGAGCTGTTTTTT,CASSTITGGTGELFF
.,TRBJ2-7,TRBV4-3,TRBD1,TGCGCCAGCAGCCAGGCGGTAGGGACAGGGAGAGCCTACGAGCAGTACTTC,CASSQAVGTGRAYEQYF
.,TRBJ2-7,TRBV5-4,TRBD1,TGTGCCAGCAGCTTTGGGGACAGTTACTCCTACGAGCAGTACTTC,CASSFGDSYSYEQYF
.,TRBJ2-7,TRBV11-3,.,TGTGCCAGCAGCTTAGATCCGGGAGACGAGCAGTACTTC,CASSLDPGDEQYF
.,TRBJ2-6,TRBV5-6,TRBD1,TGTGCCAGCAGCTTGCAGGGGGCTGGTGGGGCCAACGTCCTGACTTTC,CASSLQGAGGANVLTF
.,TRBJ1-2,TRBV5-1,TRBD1,TGCGCCAGCAGCGGGGGACAGGGGGCGGATGGCTACACCTTC,CASSGGQGADGYTF
.,TRBJ2-5,TRBV6-5,TRBD2,TGTGCCAGCAGTTGGGGACTAGCGGGACAAGAGACCCAGTACTTC,CASSWGLAGQETQYF
.,TRBJ1-1,TRBV28,.,TGTGCCAGCCGCAGACAGGTGAACACTGAAGCTTTCTTT,CASRRQVNTEAFF
.,TRBJ2-7,TRBV2,.,TGTGCCAGCAGTGAAGCGCTTTTGGGCCACTTC,CASSEALLGHF
.,TRBJ1-2,TRBV6-1,.,TGTGCCAGCACCCGACAGATTAACTATGGCTACACCTTC,CASTRQINYGYTF
.,TRBJ2-1,TRBV19,.,TGTGCCAGTAGTAATGCGTGGGTTCTGGGGCCTTACAATGAGCAGTTCTTC,CASSNAWVLGPYNEQFF
.,TRBJ2-5,TRBV9,.,TGTGCCAGCAGCGAGAACCCTGACATGGTGAGGGCGGGAGAGACCCAGTACTTC,CASSENPDMVRAGETQYF
.,TRBJ2-7,TRBV6-1,.,TGTGCCAGCAGATTTAACTGGGACGGCTACTACGAGCAGTACTTC,CASRFNWDGYYEQYF
.,TRBJ1-2,TRBV6-5,TRBD1,TGTGCCAGCAGTTACGGCAAAGGACAGGGGGCCGTTGGCTACACCTTC,CASSYGKGQGAVGYTF
.,TRBJ1-5,TRBV19,.,TGTGCCAGTCGGGACCGCACTAATAGCAATCAGCCCCAGCATTTT,CASRDRTNSNQPQHF
.,TRBJ2-1,TRBV7-9,.,TGTGCCAGCAGCTTAGGGCCCCCTCGGGTTTACAATGAGCAGTTCTTC,CASSLGPPRVYNEQFF
.,TRBJ2-6,TRBV6-1,TRBD1,TGTGCCAGCAGTGAATCCGAGACAGGGCAGTATTTGAGGTTTGGGGCCAACGTCCTGACTTTC,CASSESETGQYLRFGANVLTF
.,TRBJ2-7,TRBV7-3,.,TGTGCCAGCAGCCGGGCAGGTCCATTCTACGAGCAGTACTTC,CASSRAGPFYEQYF
.,TRBJ2-1,TRBV7-3,.,TGTGCCAGCAGCCTCAGGGGTGAGCAGTTCTTC,CASSLRGEQFF
.,TRBJ2-3,TRBV18,.,TGTGCCAGCTCACATCCGGGGAGCACAGATACGCAGTATTTT,CASSHPGSTDTQYF
.,TRBJ2-5,TRBV11-2,TRBD1,TGTGCCAGCAGCCCCAAGGGACAGCTGTACCAAGAGACCCAGTACTTC,CASSPKGQLYQETQYF
once,TRBJ2-1,TRBV30,.,TGTGCCTGGAGCGGTATGGGGGATGAGCAGTTCTTC,CAWSGMGDEQFF
.,TRBJ2-1,TRBV9,.,TGTGCCAGCAGCGCTCTTAGCGGTTCCTACAATGAGCAGTTCTTC,CASSALSGSYNEQFF
.,TRBJ1-1,TRBV28,.,TGTGCCAGCAGTCCCGCGGGGCTCGCTGAAGCTTTCTTT,CASSPAGLAEAFF
.,TRBJ2-7,TRBV13,TRBD2,TGTGCCAGCAGCTTACGATTTTTCGGGGGTAGCGGGATTTACGAGCAGTACTTC,CASSLRFFGGSGIYEQYF
.,TRBJ2-7,TRBV27,.,TGTGCCAGCGGACTGGGACATCCCTACGAGCAGTACTTC,CASGLGHPYEQYF
.,TRBJ1-2,TRBV15,TRBD1,TGTGCCACCAGCTATGGGACAGGGTTAAACTATGGCTACACCTTC,CATSYGTGLNYGYTF
.,TRBJ1-4,TRBV6-1,.,TGTGCCAGCATTCCGCTCGGCCGAGGCAGGGAAAAACTGTTTTTT,CASIPLGRGREKLFF
.,TRBJ1-4,TRBV18,.,TGTGCCAGCTCACCATGGGGGCAGGCGTCGGGAAGAGAAAAACTGTTTTTT,CASSPWGQASGREKLFF
.,TRBJ2-7,TRBV5-6,.,TGTGCCAGCAGCTTGGTTCGTAGCTACGAGCAGTACTTC,CASSLVRSYEQYF
.,TRBJ2-7,TRBV7-8,TRBD2,TGTGCCAGCAACCTAGGGCGCCTAGCGGGAAAGTACGAGCAGTACTTC,CASNLGRLAGKYEQYF
.,TRBJ2-1,TRBV6-6,.,TGTGCCAGCGGGGGAGAGCAGTTCTTC,CASGGEQFF
.,TRBJ2-3,TRBV6-1,TRBD1,TGTGCCAGCAGCAACGCTGGACAGGACGCGCAGTATTTT,CASSNAGQDAQYF
.,TRBJ2-7,TRBV2,.,TGTGCCAGTGGGACATTCTCCTACGAGCAGTACTTC,CASGTFSYEQYF
.,TRBJ1-1,TRBV9,.,TGTGCCAGCAGCGTGAGCCTAAGCATGAACACTGAAGCTTTCTTT,CASSVSLSMNTEAFF
few,TRBJ1-4,TRBV27,.,TGTGCCAGCACTCCTGTGGGGGCAACTAATGAAAAACTGTTTTTT,CASTPVGATNEKLFF
.,TRBJ2-2,TRBV2,TRBD1,TGTGCCAGCGGGACCGGGACAGGTTACACCGGGGAGCTGTTTTTT,CASGTGTGYTGELFF
.,TRBJ1-3,TRBV11-2,.,TGTGCCAGCAGCTCACCGGCCATTGGGGTTAACACCATATATTTT,CASSSPAIGVNTIYF
.,TRBJ1-1,TRBV6-4,.,TGTGCCAGACGCGGGCGTACTGAAGCTTTCTTT,CARRGRTEAFF